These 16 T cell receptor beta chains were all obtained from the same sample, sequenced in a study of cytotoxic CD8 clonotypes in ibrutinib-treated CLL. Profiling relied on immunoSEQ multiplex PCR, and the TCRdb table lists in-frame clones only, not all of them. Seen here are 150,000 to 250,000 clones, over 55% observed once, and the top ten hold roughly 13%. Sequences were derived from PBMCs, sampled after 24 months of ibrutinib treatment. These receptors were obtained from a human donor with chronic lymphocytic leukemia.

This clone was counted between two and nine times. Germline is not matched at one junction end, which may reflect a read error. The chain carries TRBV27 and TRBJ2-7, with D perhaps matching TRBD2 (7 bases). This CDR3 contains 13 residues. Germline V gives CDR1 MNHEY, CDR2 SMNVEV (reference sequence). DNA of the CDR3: TGTGCCAGCAGTTTAGGGGGCGCGGGGGTCCGGGACTTC. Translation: CASSLGGAGVRDF.

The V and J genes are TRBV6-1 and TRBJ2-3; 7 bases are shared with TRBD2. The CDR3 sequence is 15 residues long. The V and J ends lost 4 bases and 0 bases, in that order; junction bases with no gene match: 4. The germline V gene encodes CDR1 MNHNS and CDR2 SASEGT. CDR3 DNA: TGTGCCAGCAGTGCGCGGGACTATAGCACAGATACGCAGTATTTT. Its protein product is CASSARDYSTDTQYF.

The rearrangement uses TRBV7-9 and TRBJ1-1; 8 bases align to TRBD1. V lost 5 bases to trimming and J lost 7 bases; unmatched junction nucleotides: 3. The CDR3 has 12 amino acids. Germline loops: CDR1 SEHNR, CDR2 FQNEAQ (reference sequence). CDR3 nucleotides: TGTGCCAGCAGCCTCGACAGGGGTGAAGCTTTCTTT. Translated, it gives CASSLDRGEAFF.

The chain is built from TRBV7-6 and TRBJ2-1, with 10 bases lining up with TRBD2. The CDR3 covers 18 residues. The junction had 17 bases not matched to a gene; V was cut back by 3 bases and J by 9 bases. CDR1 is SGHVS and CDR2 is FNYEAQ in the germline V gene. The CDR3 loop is CASSLRSPPSGRASEQFF. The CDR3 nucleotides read TGTGCCAGCAGCTTGAGGTCCCCCCCCAGCGGGAGGGCCTCTGAGCAGTTCTTC.

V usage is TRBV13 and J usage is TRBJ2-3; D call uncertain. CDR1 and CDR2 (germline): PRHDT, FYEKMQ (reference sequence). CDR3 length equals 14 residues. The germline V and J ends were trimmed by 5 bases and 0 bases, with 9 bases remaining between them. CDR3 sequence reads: CASSTGPSTDTQYF. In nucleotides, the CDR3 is TGTGCCAGCAGCACCGGGCCAAGCACAGATACGCAGTATTTT.

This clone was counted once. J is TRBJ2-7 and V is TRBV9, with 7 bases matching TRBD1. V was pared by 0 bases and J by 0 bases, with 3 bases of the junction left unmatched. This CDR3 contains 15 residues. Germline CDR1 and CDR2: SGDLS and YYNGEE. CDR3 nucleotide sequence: TGTGCCAGCAGCGTAGCCGGACAGGACTCCTACGAGCAGTACTTC. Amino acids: CASSVAGQDSYEQYF. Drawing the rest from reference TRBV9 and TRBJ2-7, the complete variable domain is DSGVTQTPKHLITATGQRVTLRCSPRSGDLSVYWYQQSLDQGLQFLIQYYNGEERAKGNILERFSAQQFPDLHSELNLSSLELGDSALYFCASSVAGQDSYEQYFGPGTRLTVT.

In DNA, the CDR3 is TGTGCCTGGAGTGTAACGCGTGTCCCGGGACAGGGCAAAGAGCAGTTCTTC. This translates into CAWSVTRVPGQGKEQFF. The chain carries TRBV30 and TRBJ2-1; 9 bases are a match to TRBD1. J lost 10 bases, V lost 0 bases, and 16 bases had no gene match. Looked up from germline, CDR1 is GTSNPN and CDR2 is SVGIG (reference sequence). This CDR3 region has 17 residues.

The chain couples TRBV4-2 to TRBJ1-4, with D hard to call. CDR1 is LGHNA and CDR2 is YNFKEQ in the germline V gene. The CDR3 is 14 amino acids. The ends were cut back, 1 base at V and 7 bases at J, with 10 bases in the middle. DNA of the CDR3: TGTGCCAGCAGCCAAGTAATCCGGGTTGAAAAACTGTTTTTT. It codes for CASSQVIRVEKLFF.

CDR3 bases: TGCAGCGTTGAAGAGCGCCTCCGGAGGGCATACGAGCAGTACTTC. Amino acid sequence: CSVEERLRRAYEQYF. The chain joins TRBV29-1 to TRBJ2-7, with a weak D call TRBD2 (6 bases). CDR1 and CDR2 (germline): SQVTM, ANQGSEA. With 0 bases removed from V and 4 bases from J, the gap between germline ends came to 16 bases. CDR3 length equals 15 residues.

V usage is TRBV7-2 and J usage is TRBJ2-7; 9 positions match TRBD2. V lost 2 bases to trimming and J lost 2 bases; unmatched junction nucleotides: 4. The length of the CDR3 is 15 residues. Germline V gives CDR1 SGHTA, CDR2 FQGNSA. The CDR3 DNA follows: TGTGCCAGCAGCTTAATGCCTAGCGGGGCCTACGAGCAGTACTTC. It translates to CASSLMPSGAYEQYF.

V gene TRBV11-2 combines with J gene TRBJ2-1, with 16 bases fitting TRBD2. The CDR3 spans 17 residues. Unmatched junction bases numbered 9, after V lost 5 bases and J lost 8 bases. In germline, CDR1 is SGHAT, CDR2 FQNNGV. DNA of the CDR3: TGTGCCAGCAGCCCCCAGGGACTAGCGGGAGGGCTTGATGAGCAGTTCTTC. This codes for CASSPQGLAGGLDEQFF.

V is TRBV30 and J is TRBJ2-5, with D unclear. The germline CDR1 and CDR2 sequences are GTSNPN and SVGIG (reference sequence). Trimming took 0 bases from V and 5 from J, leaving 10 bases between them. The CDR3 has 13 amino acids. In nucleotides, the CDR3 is TGTGCCTGGAGTGTAACTCTCGGGGAGACCCAGTACTTC. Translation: CAWSVTLGETQYF.

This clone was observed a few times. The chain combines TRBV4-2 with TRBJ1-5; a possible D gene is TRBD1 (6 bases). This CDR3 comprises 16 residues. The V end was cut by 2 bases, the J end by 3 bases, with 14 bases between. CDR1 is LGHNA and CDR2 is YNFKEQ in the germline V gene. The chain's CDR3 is CASSQFLSGVNQPQHF. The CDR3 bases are TGTGCCAGCAGCCAATTTCTTTCAGGGGTCAATCAGCCCCAGCATTTT.

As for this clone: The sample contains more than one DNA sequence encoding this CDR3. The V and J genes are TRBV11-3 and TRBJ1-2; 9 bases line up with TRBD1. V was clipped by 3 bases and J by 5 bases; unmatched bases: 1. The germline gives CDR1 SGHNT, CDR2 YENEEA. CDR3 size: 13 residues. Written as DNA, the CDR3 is TGTGCCAGCAGCTTGACAGGGGGATATGGCTACACCTTC. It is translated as CASSLTGGYGYTF.

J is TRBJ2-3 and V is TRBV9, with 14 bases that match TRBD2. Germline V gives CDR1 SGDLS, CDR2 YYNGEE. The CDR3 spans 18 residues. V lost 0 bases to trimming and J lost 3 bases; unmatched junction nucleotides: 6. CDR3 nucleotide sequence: TGTGCCAGCAGCGTAGGAACCGGGACTAGCGGGGGAACAGATACGCAGTATTTT. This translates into CASSVGTGTSGGTDTQYF. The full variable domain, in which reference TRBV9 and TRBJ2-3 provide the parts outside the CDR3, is DSGVTQTPKHLITATGQRVTLRCSPRSGDLSVYWYQQSLDQGLQFLIQYYNGEERAKGNILERFSAQQFPDLHSELNLSSLELGDSALYFCASSVGTGTSGGTDTQYFGPGTRLTVL.

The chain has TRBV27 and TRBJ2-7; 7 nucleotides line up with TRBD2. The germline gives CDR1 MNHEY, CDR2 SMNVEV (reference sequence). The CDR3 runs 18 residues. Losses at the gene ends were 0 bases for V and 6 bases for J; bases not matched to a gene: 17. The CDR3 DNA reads TGTGCCAGCAGTTTATCGTTTTTTGTCGTGGCGGGGGTTCGCGAGCAGTACTTC. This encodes CASSLSFFVVAGVREQYF.